The 31 T cell receptor beta chains presented below share a single source sample, sequenced in a study of T cell repertoires in cytomegalovirus infection. From the reads, TCRdb called clonotypes with MiXCR, one entry per CDR3 protein. Here the sample spans about 400,000 distinct CDR3 sequences, 15% to 20% being singletons. The sample comprised PBMCs. The receptors here all came from a human donor in good health (CMV status not recorded). Some clones in this sample may be carry-over from other donors' samples.

V usage is TRBV9 and J usage is TRBJ2-7; D not certain. Germline CDR1 is SGDLS and CDR2 is YYNGEE. This CDR3 is built from 14 residues. Deletions cut 2 bases from V and 2 bases from J, with 11 bases between. CDR3 sequence reads: CASSVWGDAYEQYF. The CDR3 DNA follows: TGTGCCAGCAGCGTCTGGGGTGACGCCTACGAGCAGTACTTC.

This clonotype came up a few times. This sequence joins TRBV7-9 and TRBJ2-1; no definite D call. Between the trimmed V and J ends, which lost 8 bases and 6 bases, there was a span of 14 bases. The CDR3 totals 13 residues. Germline lookup yields CDR1 SEHNR and CDR2 FQNEAQ (reference sequence). This CDR3 reads CASRYGPGNEQFF. CDR3 in DNA: TGTGCCAGCCGCTATGGCCCGGGCAATGAGCAGTTCTTC. The complete variable domain, with remaining parts taken from reference TRBV7-9 and TRBJ2-1, reads DTGVSQNPRHKITKRGQNVTFRCDPISEHNRLYWYRQTLGQGPEFLTYFQNEAQLEKSRLLSDRFSAERPKGSFSTLEIQRTEQGDSAMYLCASRYGPGNEQFFGPGTRLTVL.

The chain links TRBV7-2 to TRBJ1-3; D unresolved. Trimming left V 5 bases short and J 1 base short, with 12 bases between. Germline assignment: CDR1 SGHTA and CDR2 FQGNSA. The CDR3 has 15 amino acids. The CDR3 DNA follows: TGTGCCAGCAGCATTTCCTCCAGGTCTGGAAACACCATATATTTT. Encoded protein: CASSISSRSGNTIYF.

At least ten counts were recorded for this clonotype. The V and J genes are TRBV7-2 and TRBJ1-5; D is unclear. Germline CDR1 is SGHTA and CDR2 is FQGNSA. V was clipped by 5 bases and J by 10 bases, with 15 bases between them. This CDR3 comprises 13 residues. The CDR3 loop is CASSLRPSGPQHF. The CDR3 DNA reads as TGTGCCAGCAGCCTGCGTCCCAGCGGACCCCAGCATTTT.

This clonotype was found many times. Written as DNA, the CDR3 is TGTGCCAGCAGCTTGGCCGTCCGACAGGCTAACAATGAGCAGTTCTTC. Protein: CASSLAVRQANNEQFF. The chain combines TRBV5-5 with TRBJ2-1, with D possibly TRBD1 on 6 matching bases. Per germline, CDR1 SGHKS and CDR2 YYEKEE (reference sequence). V lost 0 bases and J lost 5, with 15 bases in between. CDR3 size: 16 residues.

V and J are TRBV12-5 and TRBJ2-1; D uncertain. The CDR3 loop spans 12 amino acids. Germline values: CDR1 LGHNT, CDR2 FRNRAP. V lost 6 bases and J lost 8, with 11 bases in between. CDR3 protein: CASGPILDEQFF. The DNA for the CDR3 is TGTGCTAGTGGCCCGATATTGGATGAGCAGTTCTTC.

The chain joins TRBV20-1 to TRBJ2-5; maybe TRBD1 (6 bases). CDR3 length: 13 residues. V lost 5 bases and J lost 3, with 13 bases in between. Germline CDR1 is DFQATT and CDR2 is SNEGSKA (reference sequence). The CDR3: CSAHGGPEETQYF. Written as DNA, the CDR3 is TGCAGTGCTCATGGGGGCCCGGAAGAGACCCAGTACTTC.

This clonotype has a count of ten or more. The CDR3 DNA is TGTGCCAGCAGCTTATGGGTAGCGGGAGAAGATACGCAGTATTTT. Translated: CASSLWVAGEDTQYF. The rearrangement links TRBV7-2 to TRBJ2-3, with 9 bases matching TRBD2. The CDR3 has 15 amino acids. After removal of 2 bases from V and 5 bases from J, the junction contained 5 bases not matched to a gene. The germline gives CDR1 SGHTA, CDR2 FQGNSA. The full variable domain, its missing parts supplied by reference TRBV7-2 and TRBJ2-3, is GAGVSQSPSNKVTEKGKDVELRCDPISGHTALYWYRQSLGQGLEFLIYFQGNSAPDKSGLPSDRFSAERTGGSVSTLTIQRTQQEDSAVYLCASSLWVAGEDTQYFGPGTRLTVL.

The V and J genes are TRBV15 and TRBJ2-1; weak D call: TRBD1 (6 bases). Trimming shortened V by 2 bases and J by 8 bases, and 13 bases separated the two germline ends. From germline, CDR1 is LNHNV and CDR2 YYDKDF (reference sequence). This CDR3 spans 14 amino acids. Here the CDR3 DNA reads TGTGCCACCAGCAGACTGGACAGTTCCGATGAGCAGTTCTTC. It yields the protein CATSRLDSSDEQFF.

The chain combines TRBV7-9 with TRBJ2-5; TRBD2 might be the D (5 bases). Germline V lookup: CDR1 SEHNR, CDR2 FQNEAQ (reference sequence). The CDR3 runs 12 residues. Trimming pared 8 bases from V and 1 base from J, leaving 8 bases between. CDR3 amino acids: CASGRAQETQYF. The CDR3 DNA sequence: TGTGCCAGCGGGCGGGCCCAAGAGACCCAGTACTTC.

This clonotype was found a few times. This chain uses TRBV4-1 with TRBJ1-2; 9 bases are a match to TRBD1. With 2 bases clipped from V and 8 bases from J, the junction kept 9 bases outside the gene matches. The CDR3 is 15 amino acids. Germline V gene data show CDR1 as MGHRA and CDR2 as YSYEKL. Written as DNA, the CDR3 is TGCGCCAGCAGCCAACCGGGACAGGGTTTGGAGGGCTACACCTTC. Encoded protein: CASSQPGQGLEGYTF.

The chain combines TRBV7-9 with TRBJ2-5; D ambiguous. The CDR3 is 13 amino acids. V lost 6 bases to trimming and J lost 3 bases, with 11 bases between them. The germline CDR1 and CDR2 sequences are SEHNR and FQNEAQ (reference sequence). The CDR3: CASRIPVEETQYF. DNA of the CDR3: TGTGCCAGCAGGATCCCGGTGGAAGAGACCCAGTACTTC. Using reference TRBV7-9 and TRBJ2-5 for the parts outside the CDR3, the full variable domain is DTGVSQNPRHKITKRGQNVTFRCDPISEHNRLYWYRQTLGQGPEFLTYFQNEAQLEKSRLLSDRFSAERPKGSFSTLEIQRTEQGDSAMYLCASRIPVEETQYFGPGTRLLVL.

This clonotype has more than one count but fewer than ten. The chain joins TRBV20-1 to TRBJ2-2; TRBD2 matches 8 bases. The V gene end was trimmed by 3 bases and the J gene end by 7 bases; junction bases not matched to a gene: 7. The CDR3 is made up of 14 amino acids. Germline loops: CDR1 DFQATT, CDR2 SNEGSKA (reference sequence). This CDR3 reads CSASSIAGYGELFF. CDR3 nucleotide sequence: TGCAGTGCTAGTTCTATAGCGGGGTACGGGGAGCTGTTTTTT.

This clonotype was detected a few times. This rearrangement joins TRBV12-3 or TRBV12-4 to TRBJ2-7; TRBD1 matches 9 bases. CDR3 length equals 16 residues. V shed 2 bases and J 9 bases; nucleotides not matched to a gene: 14. This CDR3 reads CASSLWLRQGGSGQYF. CDR3 in DNA: TGTGCCAGCAGTTTATGGTTGCGACAGGGGGGGTCGGGGCAGTACTTC.

The CDR3 is CASSRVGGGEDEQYF. The CDR3 nucleotides read TGTGCCAGCAGCAGAGTCGGGGGGGGCGAGGACGAGCAGTACTTC. The chain has TRBV7-9 and TRBJ2-7, with 8 bases aligning to TRBD2. V lost 5 bases and J lost 5; bases outside the gene matches: 11. The CDR3 loop spans 15 amino acids. Germline V lookup: CDR1 SEHNR, CDR2 FQNEAQ (reference sequence).

This clonotype was counted only a few times. This rearrangement joins TRBV18 to TRBJ2-1; no reliable D call. Germline CDR1 reads KGHSH; CDR2 reads LQKENI. V was clipped by 2 bases and J by 8 bases, with 10 bases between them. The CDR3 sequence is 13 residues long. The CDR3 nucleotides are TGTGCCAGCTCACCAGTAACTCGAGATGAGCAGTTCTTC. Translated, it gives CASSPVTRDEQFF. Combining the CDR3 with reference TRBV18 and TRBJ2-1 gives the whole variable domain NAGVMQNPRHLVRRRGQEARLRCSPMKGHSHVYWYRQLPEEGLKFMVYLQKENIIDESGMPKERFSAEFPKEGPSILRIQQVVRGDSAAYFCASSPVTRDEQFFGPGTRLTVL.

V and J are TRBV6-5 and TRBJ2-6, with D perhaps TRBD1 (6 bases). V lost 7 bases and J lost 2, with 12 bases in between. CDR1 and CDR2 from the germline V gene are MNHEY and SVGAGI. The CDR3 covers 15 residues. The CDR3 spells CASTRGGTGANVLTF. The CDR3 DNA follows: TGTGCCAGCACCCGAGGGGGTACTGGGGCCAACGTCCTGACTTTC.

The rearrangement uses TRBV6-5 and TRBJ2-3, with TRBD2 matching over 10 bases. CDR1 and CDR2 (germline): MNHEY, SVGAGI. The CDR3 has 17 amino acids. V was clipped by 2 bases and J by 2 bases; unmatched bases: 7. The CDR3: CASSYTVAGGNTDTQYF. The CDR3 DNA sequence: TGTGCCAGCAGTTACACGGTAGCGGGGGGTAACACAGATACGCAGTATTTT.

This clonotype was recorded at least ten times. The chain joins TRBV7-6 to TRBJ2-1, with D maybe TRBD1 (6 bases). The CDR3 is 14 amino acids. Germline lookup yields CDR1 SGHVS and CDR2 FNYEAQ. V shed 4 bases and J shed 5 bases, with 12 bases lying between them. CDR3: CASSSWGQDNEQFF. CDR3 DNA sequence: TGTGCCAGCAGCTCATGGGGACAAGACAATGAGCAGTTCTTC.

The chain has TRBV6-2 or TRBV6-3 and TRBJ2-1; TRBD2 aligns across 7 bases. Germline CDR1 and CDR2: MNHEY and SVGEGT. V shed 4 bases and J 7 bases; nucleotides not matched to a gene: 4. The CDR3 extends over 13 amino acids. CDR3: CASSWDYRNEQFF. In DNA, the CDR3 is TGTGCCAGCAGTTGGGACTACCGGAATGAGCAGTTCTTC.

This clonotype was counted once. This sequence joins TRBV4-3 and TRBJ2-2; TRBD2 matches at 8 bases. CDR3 length equals 20 residues. Germline V gene data show CDR1 as LGHNA and CDR2 as YSLEER. Unmatched junction bases numbered 15, after V lost 0 bases and J lost 3 bases. In nucleotides, the CDR3 is TGCGCCAGCAGCCAAGATTCCGGTATCGGAGGAGCGGGGGACACCGGGGAGCTGTTTTTT. Its protein is CASSQDSGIGGAGDTGELFF.

This chain connects TRBV14 to TRBJ1-1, with a possible D match to TRBD1 (6 bases). Per the germline V gene, CDR1 is SGHDN and CDR2 is FVKESK. Trimming shortened V by 4 bases and J by 5 bases, and 14 bases separated the two germline ends. The CDR3 contains 14 residues. CDR3 DNA: TGTGCCAGCAGCCTCTTCACAGGGCGGACTGAAGCTTTCTTT. Translation gives CASSLFTGRTEAFF. Combining the CDR3 with reference TRBV14 and TRBJ1-1 gives the whole variable domain EAGVTQFPSHSVIEKGQTVTLRCDPISGHDNLYWYRRVMGKEIKFLLHFVKESKQDESGMPNNRFLAERTGGTYSTLKVQPAELEDSGVYFCASSLFTGRTEAFFGQGTRLTVV.

This clonotype was observed a few times. The V and J genes are TRBV2 and TRBJ1-6; 8 nucleotides agree with TRBD1. Germline-derived CDR1 and CDR2 are SNHLY and FYNNEI. The V gene end was trimmed by 2 bases and the J gene end by 7 bases; junction bases not matched to a gene: 4. This CDR3 contains 15 residues. CDR3 DNA: TGTGCCAGCAGTGAAAGGGGACAGGTCAATTCACCCCTCCACTTT. Translated, it gives CASSERGQVNSPLHF. The full variable domain, its missing parts supplied by reference TRBV2 and TRBJ1-6, is EPEVTQTPSHQVTQMGQEVILRCVPISNHLYFYWYRQILGQKVEFLVSFYNNEISEKSEIFDDQFSVERPDGSNFTLKIRSTKLEDSAMYFCASSERGQVNSPLHFGNGTRLTVT.

This clonotype was detected a few times. The chain couples TRBV6-1 to TRBJ1-5; D gene unclear. CDR1 MNHNS and CDR2 SASEGT come from the germline V gene. The CDR3 sequence is 14 residues long. Trimming cost V 4 bases and J 7 bases, with 14 bases left between them. In nucleotides, the CDR3 is TGTGCCAGCAGTGTCGTCGCCCTTTCGCAGCCCCAGCATTTT. This sequence encodes CASSVVALSQPQHF.

This clonotype was picked up many times. The chain is built from TRBV14 and TRBJ2-5; either TRBD1 or TRBD2 may supply D (5 bases each). The CDR3 runs 16 residues. Germline lookup yields CDR1 SGHDN and CDR2 FVKESK. Trimming took 0 bases from V and 4 from J, leaving 15 bases between them. The CDR3 spells CASSQDGTTFRETQYF. The CDR3 nucleotides are TGTGCCAGCAGCCAAGATGGGACGACTTTTAGAGAGACCCAGTACTTC.

The rearrangement links TRBV10-3 to TRBJ1-2; no clear D gene. Per germline, CDR1 ENHRY and CDR2 SYGVKD. The CDR3 is made up of 12 amino acids. V lost 0 bases and J lost 6, with 5 bases in between. CDR3 loop: CAISESLNGYTF. The CDR3 nucleotides are TGTGCCATCAGTGAGTCGCTGAATGGCTACACCTTC.

This clonotype occurred many times. The chain is built from TRBV6-1 and TRBJ2-5; a possible D gene is TRBD1 (6 bases). Trimming stripped 5 bases from V and 1 base from J, with 17 bases between. This CDR3 is 16 amino acids long. The germline gives CDR1 MNHNS, CDR2 SASEGT. As DNA, the CDR3 is TGTGCCAGCAGTCCCGCCTTCCTAGGGGGCCAAGAGACCCAGTACTTC. This encodes CASSPAFLGGQETQYF.

The rearrangement joins TRBV6-2 or TRBV6-3 to TRBJ2-7, with D possibly matching TRBD2 (5 bases). CDR3 length: 17 amino acids. Germline assignment: CDR1 MNHEY and CDR2 SVGEGT. V gave up 2 bases and J gave up 2 bases, with 19 bases separating them. The CDR3 here is CASSYLSGRRVPYEQYF. CDR3 in DNA: TGTGCCAGCAGTTACCTTTCGGGGAGAAGAGTCCCCTACGAGCAGTACTTC.

The table lists this clonotype with a few counts. It is likely a read error, because the conserved phenylalanine at the end of the CDR3 is missing. V and J are TRBV6-2 or TRBV6-3 and TRBJ1-1, with no clear D. The CDR3 runs to 12 residues. In germline, CDR1 is MNHEY, CDR2 SVGEGT. Trimming cost V 7 bases and J 3 bases, with 9 bases left between them. The CDR3 protein is CASIGEHTEAFL. In DNA form, the CDR3 reads TGTGCCAGCATTGGGGAGCACACTGAAGCTTTCCTT.

This rearrangement joins TRBV20-1 to TRBJ2-3, with D maybe TRBD2 (5 bases). The CDR3 has 15 residues. Germline assignment: CDR1 DFQATT and CDR2 SNEGSKA (reference sequence). V dropped 6 bases and J dropped 1 base, with 17 bases sitting between them. The CDR3 coding sequence is TGCAGTGCCCAAATATCGGGATTTCGCACAGATACGCAGTATTTT. It yields the protein CSAQISGFRTDTQYF.

The chain recombines TRBV6-2 or TRBV6-3 with TRBJ2-7, with a tentative D call TRBD1 (5 bases). Germline V lookup: CDR1 MNHEY, CDR2 SVGEGT. V was cut by 6 bases and J by 3 bases, with 9 bases left in between. The CDR3 has 12 residues. CDR3 sequence reads: CASSPRVYEQYF. The DNA of the CDR3 is TGTGCCAGCAGCCCCAGGGTCTACGAGCAGTACTTC.